What follows are 23 T cell receptor beta chains derived from one specimen sequenced in a study of blood T cell repertoires in COVID-19. Generated by immunoSEQ multiplex PCR, the TCRdb table keeps only in-frame clones and is missing some. The sample consists of about 190,000 clones, 90% of them appearing once. The sequenced sample was peripheral blood. The receptors here all came from a middle-aged man with acute or convalescent COVID-19.

The gene calls are TRBV13 and TRBJ2-5; 10 bases agree with TRBD1. The germline gives CDR1 PRHDT, CDR2 FYEKMQ (reference sequence). The CDR3 length is 15 residues. The J segment lost 5 bases and the V segment lost 5 bases, leaving 8 bases of the junction unmatched. CDR3 nucleotide sequence: TGTGCCAGCAGCCTACAGACAGGGGGCGCGGAGACCCAGTACTTC. It translates to CASSLQTGGAETQYF.

The chain employs TRBV10-2 and TRBJ1-2; possibly TRBD1 for D (6 bases). The CDR3 runs 15 residues. V lost 0 bases to trimming and J lost 4 bases, with 12 bases between them. The germline V gene has CDR1 WSHSY and CDR2 SAAADI. This CDR3 is CASSESRGYGYGYTF. CDR3 sequence (DNA): TGCGCCAGCAGTGAGTCGAGGGGGTATGGCTATGGCTACACCTTC.

V usage is TRBV5-1 and J usage is TRBJ2-2, with D possibly being TRBD2 (6 bases). This CDR3 is built from 14 residues. Germline V gives CDR1 SGHRS, CDR2 YFSETQ. V lost 5 bases to trimming and J lost 4 bases, with 12 bases between them. The CDR3 coding sequence is TGCGCCAGCAGGCGGGACGGGAGCACCGGGGAGCTGTTTTTT. It encodes CASRRDGSTGELFF.

The rearrangement joins TRBV10-2 to TRBJ1-5; 8 nucleotides align to TRBD1. The CDR3 has 15 residues. Looked up from germline, CDR1 is WSHSY and CDR2 is SAAADI. Trimming at V came to 6 bases and at J to 2 bases, leaving 6 bases not matched to a gene. DNA of the CDR3: TGCGCCAGCAGGCTGGCAGGGGGCGGCAATCAGCCCCAGCATTTT. It translates to CASRLAGGGNQPQHF.

In nucleotides, the CDR3 is TGTGCCAGCAGCTCGCATTCAGGGGACACTGAAGCTTTCTTT. Its protein product is CASSSHSGDTEAFF. The chain links TRBV7-3 to TRBJ1-1, with D possibly matching TRBD1 (6 bases). The V and J ends lost 4 bases and 3 bases respectively, with 12 bases between them. The CDR3 sequence is 14 residues long. Germline CDR1 SGHTA, CDR2 FQGTGA.

This chain uses TRBV5-1 with TRBJ2-1, with 9 bases that match TRBD1. The ends lost 0 bases at V and 7 bases at J; junction bases unmatched: 5. Germline values: CDR1 SGHRS, CDR2 YFSETQ. The CDR3 totals 15 residues. CDR3 sequence: CASSLVGTGRNEQFF. The CDR3, as DNA: TGCGCCAGCAGCTTGGTAGGGACAGGGCGGAATGAGCAGTTCTTC.

The genes are TRBV6-5 and TRBJ2-4; a possible D gene is TRBD2 (5 bases). Trimming removed 1 base from V and 13 bases from J, with 8 bases in between. Per germline, CDR1 MNHEY and CDR2 SVGAGI. The CDR3 is 11 residues long. The CDR3 DNA reads TGTGCCAGCAGTTACTGGGGAGAACAGTACTTC. Its translation: CASSYWGEQYF.

The chain's CDR3 is CASSLAQGSYEQYV. Here the CDR3 DNA reads TGCGCCAGCAGCTTGGCCCAGGGGTCCTACGAGCAGTACGTC. This chain joins TRBV5-1 and TRBJ2-7; possible D gene TRBD1, 6 bases. Trimming took off 0 bases at V and 1 base at J, with 8 bases between the two ends. The germline V gene encodes CDR1 SGHRS and CDR2 YFSETQ. CDR3 length equals 14 residues.

The gene calls are TRBV19 and TRBJ1-4, with no clear D. The CDR3 loop spans 15 amino acids. From germline, CDR1 is LNHDA and CDR2 SQIVND (reference sequence). The V end was cut by 9 bases, the J end by 2 bases, with 16 bases between. The CDR3 sequence is CASQNGGSTNEKLFF. The CDR3, as DNA: TGTGCCAGCCAAAACGGAGGATCGACTAATGAAAAACTGTTTTTT.

The chain has TRBV6-1 and TRBJ2-3; weak D call: TRBD1 (5 bases). Germline-derived CDR1 and CDR2 are MNHNS and SASEGT. This CDR3 has 16 amino acids. The V end was cut by 4 bases, the J end by 4 bases, with 18 bases between. The CDR3 is CASSAHRTTTSDTQYF. In nucleotides, the CDR3 is TGTGCCAGCAGTGCCCACAGGACAACAACCTCAGATACGCAGTATTTT.

This chain links TRBV20-1 with TRBJ2-1; the D gene is possibly TRBD2 (6 bases). Trimming removed 6 bases from V and 8 bases from J, with 11 bases in between. Germline V gene data show CDR1 as DFQATT and CDR2 as SNEGSKA (reference sequence). The length of the CDR3 is 11 residues. Written as DNA, the CDR3 is TGCAGTGCCGAAAGGAGGGATGAGCAGTTCTTC. Protein sequence: CSAERRDEQFF.

The chain uses TRBV7-2 and TRBJ2-3; TRBD2 aligns across 10 bases. This CDR3 spans 15 amino acids. The junction had 3 bases not matched to a gene; V was cut back by 2 bases and J by 4 bases. CDR1 is SGHTA and CDR2 is FQGNSA in the germline V gene. In DNA, the CDR3 is TGTGCCAGCAGCTTAATGGGACTAGCGTCAGATACGCAGTATTTT. Its translation is CASSLMGLASDTQYF.

This chain connects TRBV28 to TRBJ2-7; 9 nucleotides match TRBD1. The J segment lost 2 bases and the V segment lost 5 bases, leaving 4 bases of the junction unmatched. CDR3 length equals 14 residues. Germline CDR1 reads MDHEN; CDR2 reads SYDVKM. The CDR3 reads CASSKGDRAYEQYV. The CDR3 coding sequence is TGTGCCAGCAGTAAAGGGGACAGGGCCTACGAGCAGTACGTC.

The rearrangement uses TRBV27 and TRBJ1-2, with D perhaps TRBD1 (5 bases). The germline V gene encodes CDR1 MNHEY and CDR2 SMNVEV (reference sequence). V was cut by 0 bases and J by 4 bases, with 18 bases left in between. CDR3 length: 17 residues. CDR3 nucleotide sequence: TGTGCCAGCAGTTTATCTTTCCAGAGGCAGGGTAGCTATGGCTACACCTTC. It yields the protein CASSLSFQRQGSYGYTF.

The V call is TRBV6-8, the J call TRBJ2-3; 8 nucleotides agree with TRBD2. Trimming removed 0 bases from V and 0 bases from J; junction bases left unmatched: 5. The CDR3 is 17 amino acids. Germline V lookup: CDR1 MNHGY, CDR2 SAAAGT. CDR3 sequence (DNA): TGTGCCAGCAGTTACTCATCCCCTAGCGGGAGCACAGATACGCAGTATTTT. This sequence encodes CASSYSSPSGSTDTQYF.

CDR3 in amino acids: CASSLLPGDTYGYTF. Here the CDR3 DNA reads TGCGCCAGCAGCTTGTTACCGGGAGACACGTATGGCTACACCTTC. The chain is built from TRBV5-1 and TRBJ1-2; unclear D gene. Per the germline V gene, CDR1 is SGHRS and CDR2 is YFSETQ. The V and J ends lost 1 base and 5 bases respectively, with 15 bases between them. The CDR3 runs to 15 residues.

The chain couples TRBV19 to TRBJ1-4; 10 bases agree with TRBD1. The CDR3 extends over 15 amino acids. The germline gives CDR1 LNHDA, CDR2 SQIVND (reference sequence). After removal of 5 bases from V and 4 bases from J, the junction contained 4 bases not matched to a gene. In DNA, the CDR3 is TGTGCCAGTAGTCCGAGGACAGGGGGTAATGAAAAACTGTTTTTT. It codes for CASSPRTGGNEKLFF.

This chain uses TRBV7-6 with TRBJ1-6, with 7 bases identical to TRBD1. The CDR3 contains 15 residues. The V and J ends lost 6 bases and 3 bases, in that order; junction bases with no gene match: 5. Per germline, CDR1 SGHVS and CDR2 FNYEAQ. The CDR3 protein is CASRETGSYNSPLHF. The CDR3 region has the DNA TGTGCCAGCAGGGAGACAGGGAGCTATAATTCACCCCTCCACTTT.

This chain connects TRBV3-1 (or the pseudogene TRBV3-2) to TRBJ1-6, with 7 bases matching TRBD1. The germline CDR1 and CDR2 sequences are LGHDT and YNNKEL (reference sequence). The CDR3 length is 16 residues. V dropped 0 bases and J dropped 7; count of bases not matched to a gene: 6. The CDR3 is CASSQDPGTENSPLHF. CDR3 DNA sequence: TGTGCCAGCAGCCAAGACCCCGGGACAGAGAATTCACCCCTCCACTTT.

The rearrangement joins TRBV28 to TRBJ2-3, with D possibly TRBD2 on 6 matching bases. V lost 3 bases, J lost 0 bases, and 10 bases lay in between. Looked up from germline, CDR1 is MDHEN and CDR2 is SYDVKM. This CDR3 is built from 15 residues. CDR3: CASSLRGTSTDTQYF. The CDR3 DNA reads TGTGCCAGCAGTTTGCGGGGTACTAGCACAGATACGCAGTATTTT.

The rearrangement joins TRBV28 to TRBJ1-2; D gene unclear. Deletions cut 4 bases from V and 4 bases from J, with 16 bases between. The CDR3 is 15 amino acids. Germline V gene lookup returns CDR1 MDHEN and CDR2 SYDVKM. The CDR3 reads CASSSHSPAGYGYTF. CDR3 DNA sequence: TGTGCCAGCAGTTCCCACAGCCCTGCTGGCTATGGCTACACCTTC.

The chain joins TRBV7-9 to TRBJ1-5; D is unresolved. Germline lookup yields CDR1 SEHNR and CDR2 FQNEAQ (reference sequence). The V end was cut by 4 bases, the J end by 5 bases, with 12 bases between. The CDR3 covers 14 residues. The CDR3 sequence is CASSSESGHQPQHF. The CDR3 nucleotides read TGTGCCAGCAGCTCGGAATCAGGTCATCAGCCCCAGCATTTT.

This clone appeared a few times. The rearrangement links TRBV29-1 to TRBJ2-1; TRBD1 matches at 7 bases. V lost 5 bases, J lost 6 bases, and 10 bases stayed unmatched. The CDR3 is made up of 14 amino acids. CDR1 is SQVTM, CDR2 ANQGSEA, per germline. The CDR3 here is CSVLTGYEANEQFF. The DNA of the CDR3 is TGCAGCGTTTTGACAGGGTACGAAGCCAATGAGCAGTTCTTC.